Listed below are T cell receptor beta chains from one sample, sequenced in a study of blood T cells in healthy people across ages. TCRdb used MiXCR to reprocess the 5' RACE reads, holding one entry per CDR3 protein. This table has around 1,800,000 distinct CDR3 sequences, about 39% appearing once. Specimen: blood. Source of these receptors: a human donor in good health. Each CDR3 is given with its conserved first and last residue. D genes are given only for firm matches. Clone size, where shown, is once, few, many, or a class for clones that have expanded.

>few|TRBJ2-3|NA|TRBV6-2/TRBV6-3
CASSPMVWGSTDTQYF
TGTGCCAGCTCCCCCATGGTCTGGGGGTCCACAGATACGCAGTATTTT
>NA|TRBJ2-1|TRBD1|TRBV24-1
CATSALDRGSYNEQCF
TGTGCCACCAGTGCCCTGGACAGGGGATCGTACAATGAGCAGTGCTTC
>NA|TRBJ1-3|NA|TRBV5-1
CASSSGTVSGNTIYF
TGCGCCAGCAGCTCGGGGACGGTCTCTGGAAACACCATATATTTT
>NA|TRBJ2-7|TRBD2|TRBV12-3/TRBV12-4
CASSLGTSGGRLEQYF
TGTGCCAGCAGTCTCGGGACTAGCGGGGGGAGACTCGAGCAGTACTTC
>NA|TRBJ2-1|NA|TRBV10-3
CAISELAADYNEQFF
TGTGCCATCAGTGAGCTGGCGGCGGACTACAATGAGCAGTTCTTC
>NA|TRBJ1-4|NA|TRBV15
CTTSREIRSNEKLFF
TGTACCACCAGCAGAGAGATCAGATCTAATGAAAAACTGTTTTTT
>NA|TRBJ2-3|NA|TRBV7-3
CASSSNPTGKGADTQYF
TGTGCCAGCAGCTCCAACCCTACAGGGAAAGGCGCAGATACGCAGTATTTT
>NA|TRBJ1-2|NA|TRBV2
CASNGNNYGYTF
TGTGCCAGCAACGGAAATAACTATGGCTACACCTTC
>NA|TRBJ2-3|NA|TRBV7-2
CASSLLSGPDTQYF
TGTGCCAGCAGCTTACTTTCAGGGCCAGATACGCAGTATTTT
>few|TRBJ2-7|TRBD2|TRBV4-3
CASSQVLAGGLQYF
TGCGCCAGCAGCCAAGTCCTAGCGGGGGGGTTGCAGTACTTC
>NA|TRBJ1-6|NA|TRBV25-1
CASSEWGVFSPLHF
TGTGCCAGCAGTGAATGGGGGGTTTTTTCACCCCTCCACTTT
>NA|TRBJ1-5|NA|TRBV29-1
CSVTLGGSQPQHF
TGCAGCGTGACCCTGGGAGGGAGCCAGCCCCAGCATTTT